These 32 T cell receptor beta chains were sequenced from one sample in a study of T-cell reconstitution after alpha-beta-depleted transplantation in children. A TCRbeta library incorporating unique molecular identifiers was prepared. Each CDR3 protein gets one entry after TCRdb re-called the PCR reads with MiXCR. The repertoire holds around 480,000 distinct CDR3 sequences, with 30% to 35% as singletons. Specimen: PBMCs from the stem cell graft donor, collected from the stem cell graft. The receptors come from a human donor who donated a stem cell graft to a child with aplastic anemia.

The chain combines TRBV29-1 with TRBJ1-1; no firm D call. This CDR3 has 13 residues. The V and J ends lost 3 bases and 3 bases respectively, with 11 bases between them. Germline V lookup: CDR1 SQVTM, CDR2 ANQGSEA. In nucleotides, the CDR3 is TGCAGCGTTGATATGCAGACGGACACTGAAGCTTTCTTT. Its translation is CSVDMQTDTEAFF.

This clonotype was seen repeatedly, ten times or more. The chain couples TRBV20-1 to TRBJ2-1, with D tentatively TRBD1 (5 bases). Germline assignment: CDR1 DFQATT and CDR2 SNEGSKA (reference sequence). The CDR3 extends over 12 amino acids. Trimming shortened V by 3 bases and J by 8 bases, and 11 bases separated the two germline ends. The CDR3 here is CSASPRADEQFF. Here the CDR3 DNA reads TGCAGTGCTAGCCCCAGGGCGGATGAGCAGTTCTTC.

This clonotype was detected a few times. The chain has TRBV29-1 and TRBJ2-3; D ambiguous. Germline CDR1 reads SQVTM; CDR2 reads ANQGSEA. The CDR3 is 12 amino acids. Between the trimmed V and J ends, which lost 7 bases and 2 bases, there was a span of 10 bases. CDR3 DNA: TGCAGCGCGGACGGCTACACAGATACGCAGTATTTT. It is translated as CSADGYTDTQYF.

This clonotype turned up a few times. This sequence joins TRBV4-3 and TRBJ2-3; no reliable D call. Trimming stripped 0 bases from V and 5 bases from J, with 9 bases between. CDR1 and CDR2 (germline): LGHNA, YSLEER. This CDR3 contains 14 residues. As DNA, the CDR3 is TGCGCCAGCAGCCAAGATATATATCAAGATACGCAGTATTTT. Its protein product is CASSQDIYQDTQYF.

This sequence joins TRBV6-1 and TRBJ2-5; D tentatively reads TRBD1 or TRBD2 (5 bases each). The CDR3 loop spans 15 amino acids. Between the trimmed V and J ends, which lost 8 bases and 5 bases, there was a span of 21 bases. Germline V gene data show CDR1 as MNHNS and CDR2 as SASEGT. Here the CDR3 reads CASLRDRWALETQYF. In DNA form, the CDR3 reads TGTGCCAGCCTTCGGGACCGCTGGGCCTTGGAGACCCAGTACTTC.

This clonotype has a handful of counts. V gene TRBV28 combines with J gene TRBJ1-1; 8 bases map to TRBD1. The length of the CDR3 is 13 residues. The germline V gene encodes CDR1 MDHEN and CDR2 SYDVKM. The V gene end was trimmed by 6 bases and the J gene end by 5 bases; junction bases not matched to a gene: 5. CDR3 sequence (DNA): TGTGCCAGCAGGAGGACAGGGAGGACTGAAGCTTTCTTT. Amino acid sequence: CASRRTGRTEAFF. The entire variable domain, with the rest obtained from reference TRBV28 and TRBJ1-1, is as follows: DVKVTQSSRYLVKRTGEKVFLECVQDMDHENMFWYRQDPGLGLRLIYFSYDVKMKEKGDIPEGYSVSREKKERFSLILESASTNQTSMYLCASRRTGRTEAFFGQGTRLTVV.

V usage is TRBV6-5 and J usage is TRBJ2-3, with 13 bases identical to TRBD2. The CDR3 contains 16 residues. V was pared by 2 bases and J by 5 bases, with 4 bases of the junction left unmatched. Germline loops: CDR1 MNHEY, CDR2 SVGAGI. The CDR3 region has the DNA TGTGCCAGCAGTTACGGGACTAGCGGGACAGGAGATACGCAGTATTTT. Translated, it gives CASSYGTSGTGDTQYF.

In its sample, this clonotype was seen a few times. This rearrangement joins TRBV11-1 to TRBJ1-5; the D is unclear. This CDR3 spans 18 amino acids. V lost 5 bases, J lost 1 base, and 21 bases lay in between. Germline CDR1 SGHAT, CDR2 FQDESV (reference sequence). The CDR3 DNA follows: TGTGCCAGCAGCCCCGGGAGTACGACATCCCCAAGCAATCAGCCCCAGCATTTT. Its translation: CASSPGSTTSPSNQPQHF.

This clonotype came up a few times. Written as DNA, the CDR3 is TGCGCCAGCAGCCGAGAATGGCGGGATACAGCAGATACGCAGTATTTT. This sequence encodes CASSREWRDTADTQYF. The genes are TRBV4-3 and TRBJ2-3, with D possibly TRBD2 on 6 matching bases. The V and J ends lost 4 bases and 4 bases respectively, with 18 bases between them. The germline gives CDR1 LGHNA, CDR2 YSLEER. CDR3 size: 16 residues.

V usage is TRBV5-1 and J usage is TRBJ2-7; the match to TRBD1 covers 7 bases. The length of the CDR3 is 15 residues. Trimming cost V 4 bases and J 7 bases; bases outside gene matches: 14. CDR1 is SGHRS and CDR2 is YFSETQ in the germline V gene. The CDR3 loop is CASSLGSGQVDEQYF. The CDR3 nucleotides read TGCGCCAGCAGCCTTGGGAGTGGACAGGTTGATGAGCAGTACTTC.

The CDR3 reads CASSLSEDGRGEQYV. In DNA, the CDR3 is TGTGCCAGCAGTTTATCGGAGGACGGGAGAGGAGAGCAGTACGTC. The chain couples TRBV27 to TRBJ2-7; a possible D gene is TRBD2 (6 bases). Trimming removed 0 bases at V and 7 bases at J, with 16 bases between. Per the germline V gene, CDR1 is MNHEY and CDR2 is SMNVEV (reference sequence). CDR3 length: 15 residues.

This clonotype has just a few counts. The V call is TRBV20-1, the J call TRBJ2-2; D unclear. Between the trimmed V and J ends, which lost 4 bases and 7 bases, there was a span of 13 bases. Germline V gives CDR1 DFQATT, CDR2 SNEGSKA (reference sequence). The CDR3 length is 13 residues. The CDR3 region is CSAMGGEVGELFF. CDR3 coding DNA: TGCAGTGCTATGGGCGGAGAAGTCGGGGAGCTGTTTTTT.

The chain recombines TRBV7-9 with TRBJ1-4; D remains ambiguous. Germline V gives CDR1 SEHNR, CDR2 FQNEAQ (reference sequence). Trimming removed 4 bases from V and 3 bases from J, with 12 bases in between. This CDR3 is built from 15 residues. As DNA, the CDR3 is TGTGCCAGCAGCTGGTCGGCAGAGTCTAATGAAAAACTGTTTTTT. The encoded protein is CASSWSAESNEKLFF.

The chain carries TRBV9 and TRBJ2-2, with TRBD2 matching over 8 bases. This CDR3 is 13 amino acids long. Germline CDR1 SGDLS, CDR2 YYNGEE. The V segment lost 4 bases and the J segment 6 bases; nucleotides outside the gene matches: 2. The CDR3: CASSRTSSGELFF. The CDR3 nucleotides are TGTGCCAGCAGCCGGACTAGCTCCGGGGAGCTGTTTTTT.

The chain recombines TRBV7-2 with TRBJ2-5, with D maybe TRBD1 (6 bases). V was clipped by 1 base and J by 5 bases, with 11 bases between them. The germline V gene has CDR1 SGHTA and CDR2 FQGNSA. The CDR3 spans 14 residues. CDR3 sequence: CASSLGGPLETQYF. The CDR3 region has the DNA TGTGCCAGCAGCTTAGGGGGGCCCTTGGAGACCCAGTACTTC.

The table lists this clonotype with a count of one. This chain uses TRBV9 with TRBJ2-3; 9 bases fit TRBD2. The CDR3 extends over 17 amino acids. The V and J ends lost 6 bases and 0 bases, in that order; junction bases with no gene match: 11. Germline CDR1 and CDR2: SGDLS and YYNGEE. CDR3 in DNA: TGTGCCAGCATCATTAGCGGGAGTCATACTAGCACAGATACGCAGTATTTT. Translated: CASIISGSHTSTDTQYF.

The sample holds a few counts of this clonotype. V usage is TRBV4-2 and J usage is TRBJ2-5, with 8 bases lining up with TRBD2. The CDR3 is 18 amino acids. Germline V gives CDR1 LGHNA, CDR2 YNFKEQ. After removal of 1 base from V and 7 bases from J, the junction contained 17 bases not matched to a gene. Written as DNA, the CDR3 is TGTGCCAGCAGCCAAGGTCCCCCCGGGCAGCGGGAGAGCTGGACCCAGTACTTC. This gives the protein CASSQGPPGQRESWTQYF.

This clonotype was seen more than once but under ten times. CDR3 DNA sequence: TGTGCCAGCAGTGACCCGGGACGAAGGAACACCGGGGAGCTGTTTTTT. Amino acids: CASSDPGRRNTGELFF. The chain links TRBV6-1 to TRBJ2-2; perhaps D is TRBD1 or TRBD2 (5 bases each). The ends were cut back, 3 bases at V and 1 base at J, with 12 bases in the middle. Germline V gene data show CDR1 as MNHNS and CDR2 as SASEGT. The CDR3 contains 16 residues.

This chain connects TRBV2 to TRBJ2-7; D is unclear. Germline CDR1 and CDR2: SNHLY and FYNNEI. The CDR3 loop spans 12 amino acids. Trimming cost V 8 bases and J 0 bases, with 8 bases left between them. The CDR3 sequence is CASRLSSYEQYV. The CDR3 DNA sequence: TGTGCCAGCCGACTGAGCTCCTACGAGCAGTACGTC.

This clonotype appeared once. The V call is TRBV13, the J call TRBJ2-7, with D tentatively TRBD1 (7 bases). The V end was cut by 3 bases, the J end by 7 bases, with 25 bases between. CDR1 is PRHDT and CDR2 is FYEKMQ in the germline V gene (reference sequence). This CDR3 is 17 amino acids long. CDR3 DNA sequence: TGTGCCAGCAGCTTTTTGGGCAGGGGGGCGTATGTGGGGGAGCAGTACTTC. Amino acids: CASSFLGRGAYVGEQYF.

J is TRBJ2-7 and V is TRBV6-2 or TRBV6-3, with 7 positions matching TRBD1. Looked up from germline, CDR1 is MNHEY and CDR2 is SVGEGT. After removal of 3 bases from V and 0 bases from J, the junction contained 5 bases not matched to a gene. The CDR3 runs 15 residues. The CDR3 DNA sequence: TGTGCCAGCAGTTATGGACAGGTGGCCTCCTACGAGCAGTACTTC. Its translation is CASSYGQVASYEQYF.

There are a few counts of this clonotype. V and J are TRBV20-1 and TRBJ2-7, with D perhaps given as TRBD1 or TRBD2 (5 bases each). Deletions cut 0 bases from V and 4 bases from J, with 13 bases between. Germline V gene data show CDR1 as DFQATT and CDR2 as SNEGSKA (reference sequence). The CDR3 has 14 residues. The CDR3 is CSARDGGGSYEQYV. In DNA, the CDR3 is TGCAGTGCTAGAGACGGTGGGGGATCTTACGAGCAGTACGTC.

This clonotype was seen a few times. V and J are TRBV3-1 and TRBJ2-5, with D possibly matching TRBD2 (5 bases). There are 15 residues in the CDR3. V lost 4 bases and J 0 bases, leaving 12 bases between the germline ends. Germline lookup yields CDR1 LGHDT and CDR2 YNNKEL (reference sequence). CDR3 nucleotides: TGTGCCAGCAGCCTCAACGGGGTGTACCAAGAGACCCAGTACTTC. Its protein product is CASSLNGVYQETQYF.

The chain links TRBV5-6 to TRBJ2-4, with 14 bases lining up with TRBD2. Per germline, CDR1 SGHDT and CDR2 YYEEEE. J gave up 6 bases and V 3 bases, and 5 bases lay outside the gene matches. This CDR3 comprises 16 residues. The CDR3, as DNA: TGTGCCAGCAGCTCCACCGGGACTAGCGGGAGAAACATTCAGTACTTC. Its translation is CASSSTGTSGRNIQYF. Filled out from reference TRBV5-6 and TRBJ2-4, the complete variable domain reads DAGVTQSPTHLIKTRGQQVTLRCSPKSGHDTVSWYQQALGQGPQFIFQYYEEEERQRGNFPDRFSGHQFPNYSSELNVNALLLGDSALYLCASSSTGTSGRNIQYFGAGTRLSVL.

There are a few counts of this clonotype. The junction and the germline gene differ at one end; a read error may be behind it. CDR3 DNA sequence: TGCAGCGCCCACCCCTCGGGAGCCGCTAACTATGACTACACCTTC. Amino acids: CSAHPSGAANYDYTF. The chain is built from TRBV29-1 and TRBJ1-2, with no clear D. Germline V CDR1 and CDR2: SQVTM, ANQGSEA. The CDR3 totals 15 residues.

The V call is TRBV6-1, the J call TRBJ2-7; 12 nucleotides align to TRBD1. This CDR3 is 15 amino acids long. Trimming removed 6 bases from V and 3 bases from J; junction bases left unmatched: 6. CDR1 and CDR2 from the germline V gene are MNHNS and SASEGT. The CDR3 coding sequence is TGTGCCAGCAGCCCCGGGACAGGGGGCGGCTACGAGCAGTACGTC. Its translation: CASSPGTGGGYEQYV.

This clonotype was recorded a few times. The CDR3 spells CASSLGLAGAHNEQFF. The CDR3 coding sequence is TGCGCCAGCAGCTTAGGCCTAGCGGGGGCCCACAATGAGCAGTTCTTC. This chain links TRBV5-1 with TRBJ2-1, with 10 bases aligning to TRBD2. The CDR3 length is 16 residues. Germline CDR1 reads SGHRS; CDR2 reads YFSETQ. V was clipped by 2 bases and J by 5 bases; unmatched bases: 7.

Only a few counts were recorded for this clonotype. The chain couples TRBV6-1 to TRBJ2-1, with TRBD1 matching 7 bases. The CDR3 spans 15 residues. The V and J ends lost 6 bases and 4 bases, in that order; junction bases with no gene match: 9. Germline V gene lookup returns CDR1 MNHNS and CDR2 SASEGT. CDR3 DNA: TGTGCCAGCAGGACCGGGACAGCATATTACAATGAGCAGTTCTTC. It is translated as CASRTGTAYYNEQFF.

The V gene is TRBV20-1, the J gene TRBJ2-5, with 8 positions matching TRBD1. Germline values: CDR1 DFQATT, CDR2 SNEGSKA (reference sequence). Trimming at V came to 5 bases and at J to 2 bases, leaving 4 bases not matched to a gene. The CDR3 length is 13 residues. The CDR3 loop reads CSAPGQGQETQYF. DNA for the CDR3: TGCAGTGCTCCCGGACAGGGACAAGAGACCCAGTACTTC.

The rearrangement joins TRBV10-3 to TRBJ2-1, with 10 bases fitting TRBD1. Per the germline V gene, CDR1 is ENHRY and CDR2 is SYGVKD. After removal of 7 bases from V and 8 bases from J, the junction contained 8 bases not matched to a gene. The CDR3 contains 14 residues. The CDR3 here is CAITEPGQGYEQFF. CDR3 nucleotides: TGTGCCATCACCGAACCGGGACAGGGGTATGAGCAGTTCTTC.

The chain combines TRBV28 with TRBJ1-2, with 10 bases matching TRBD1. CDR1 and CDR2 (germline): MDHEN, SYDVKM. The CDR3 totals 13 residues. The V and J ends lost 10 bases and 7 bases, in that order; junction bases with no gene match: 9. As DNA, the CDR3 is TGTGCCATTACGACAGGGGGCGGCTCTGGCTACACCTTC. Translating it yields CAITTGGGSGYTF.

This clonotype was observed a handful of times. This chain joins TRBV5-6 and TRBJ2-7; 7 positions agree with TRBD2. Germline V gene data show CDR1 as SGHDT and CDR2 as YYEEEE. This CDR3 is 15 amino acids long. V dropped 0 bases and J dropped 2; count of bases not matched to a gene: 5. The CDR3 protein is CASSLVVAGAYEQYF. The CDR3 bases are TGTGCCAGCAGCTTGGTCGTTGCGGGGGCCTACGAGCAGTACTTC. The complete variable domain, with remaining parts taken from reference TRBV5-6 and TRBJ2-7, reads DAGVTQSPTHLIKTRGQQVTLRCSPKSGHDTVSWYQQALGQGPQFIFQYYEEEERQRGNFPDRFSGHQFPNYSSELNVNALLLGDSALYLCASSLVVAGAYEQYFGPGTRLTVT.